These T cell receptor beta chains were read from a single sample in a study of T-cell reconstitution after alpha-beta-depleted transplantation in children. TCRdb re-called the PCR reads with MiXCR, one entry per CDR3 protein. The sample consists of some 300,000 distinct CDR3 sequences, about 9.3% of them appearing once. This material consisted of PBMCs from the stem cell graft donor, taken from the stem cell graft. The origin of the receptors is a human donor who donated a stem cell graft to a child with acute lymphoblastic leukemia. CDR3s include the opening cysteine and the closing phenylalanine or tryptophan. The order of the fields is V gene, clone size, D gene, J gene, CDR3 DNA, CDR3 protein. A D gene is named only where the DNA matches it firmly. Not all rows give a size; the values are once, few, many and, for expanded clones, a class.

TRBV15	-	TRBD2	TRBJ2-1	TGTGCCACCAGCAGAGGGTTAGCGGGAAACAACAATGAGCAGTTCTTC	CATSRGLAGNNNEQFF
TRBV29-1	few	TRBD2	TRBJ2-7	TGCAGCGCTTTCCGATCTGCGGGAGCATCCTACGAGCAGTACTTC	CSAFRSAGASYEQYF
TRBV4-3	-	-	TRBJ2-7	TGCGCCAGCAGCCAAGACTTGGGAGGCGGGGCCAAAAGAGCCGAGCAGTACTTC	CASSQDLGGGAKRAEQYF
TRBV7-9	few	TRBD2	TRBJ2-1	TGTGCCAGCAGCTTAGTCCTAGCGGGAGCAGAGCAGTTCTTC	CASSLVLAGAEQFF
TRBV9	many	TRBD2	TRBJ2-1	TGTGCCAGCACCGGGGCGGTGGGAGGGTACAATGAGCAGTTCTTC	CASTGAVGGYNEQFF
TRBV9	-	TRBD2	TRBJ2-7	TGTGCCAGCAGCTCACTAGCGGGGAAGCAGTACTTC	CASSSLAGKQYF
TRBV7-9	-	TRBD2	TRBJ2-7	TGTGCCAGCAGCCCGACGGGACTAGCGGGAGTCCACGAGCAGTACTTC	CASSPTGLAGVHEQYF
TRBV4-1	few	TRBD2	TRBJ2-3	TGCGCCAGCAGCCATGGGGGGAAAAAGGGACTAGCGGCCGATACGCAGTATTTT	CASSHGGKKGLAADTQYF
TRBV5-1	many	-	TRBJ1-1	TGCGCCAGCAGCAAGGGACCGGAGGTCAACACTGAAGCTTTCTTT	CASSKGPEVNTEAFF
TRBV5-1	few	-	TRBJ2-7	TGCGCCAGCAGCAACCCGGGACTGCCCTACGAGCAGTACTTC	CASSNPGLPYEQYF
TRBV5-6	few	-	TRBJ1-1	TGTGCCAGCAGCTTGGCGGCGGGCGAAGCTTTCTTT	CASSLAAGEAFF
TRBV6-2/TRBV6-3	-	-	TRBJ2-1	TGTGCCAGCAGGCCGTCCCCCTACAATGAGCAGTTCTTC	CASRPSPYNEQFF
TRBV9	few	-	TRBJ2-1	TGTGCCAGCAGCGATGTATCGCGACCGGGTGAGCAGTTCTTC	CASSDVSRPGEQFF
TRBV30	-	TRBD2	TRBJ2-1	TGTGCCTGGAGTGTACGGGCTAGCGGTCGGGGTGAGCAGTTCTTC	CAWSVRASGRGEQFF
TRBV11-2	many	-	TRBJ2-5	TGTGCCAGCAGCTTGACAAAAAGGGAGACCCAGTACTTC	CASSLTKRETQYF
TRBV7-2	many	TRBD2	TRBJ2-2	TGTGCCAGCAGCTCCCCGTTTGCTAGCGGGAGGGCTCGGGAGCTGTTTTTT	CASSSPFASGRARELFF
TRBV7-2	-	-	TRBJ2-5	TGTGCCAGCAGCTTATGGAGGAACAGGGGAGGGGAAGAGACCCAGTACTTC	CASSLWRNRGGEETQYF
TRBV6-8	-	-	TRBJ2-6	TGTGCCAGCACCCTTCGGGCGGGGTCTGGGGCCAACGTCCTGACTTTC	CASTLRAGSGANVLTF
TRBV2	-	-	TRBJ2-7	TGTGCCAGCAGCCGCTACCTGGACAGCTCCTACGAGCAGTACTTC	CASSRYLDSSYEQYF
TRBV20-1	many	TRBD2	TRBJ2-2	TGCAGTGCTAGAGATAGGACTAGCGCCGCGAACACCGGGGAGCTGTTTTTT	CSARDRTSAANTGELFF
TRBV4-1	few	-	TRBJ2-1	TGCGCCAGCAGCCAAGATTGGGGGGGGCTAGCGGCCCCGAGCTCCTACAATGAGCAGTTCTTC	CASSQDWGGLAAPSSYNEQFF
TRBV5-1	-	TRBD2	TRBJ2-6	TGCGCCAGCAGCTTGGCCGGGGGGTTGGCTGGGGCCAACGTCCTGACTTTC	CASSLAGGLAGANVLTF
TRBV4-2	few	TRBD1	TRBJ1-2	TGTGCCAGCAGCCCCGTGGGATTTGAGACAGGGGGAAATTATGGCTACACCTTC	CASSPVGFETGGNYGYTF
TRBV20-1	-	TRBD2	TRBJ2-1	TGCAGTGCTAGCGGGAGGGCCAAGTACAATGAGCAGTTCTTC	CSASGRAKYNEQFF
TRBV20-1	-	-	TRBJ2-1	TGCAGTGCTCCCAAGACAGGACATACCTACAATGAGCAGTTCTTC	CSAPKTGHTYNEQFF
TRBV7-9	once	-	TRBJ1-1	TGTGCCAGCACACTTAACACTGAAGCTTTCTTT	CASTLNTEAFF
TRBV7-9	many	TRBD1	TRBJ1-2	TGTGCCAGCAGCCAAACCGGACAGGAGATTTACTATGGCTACACCTTC	CASSQTGQEIYYGYTF
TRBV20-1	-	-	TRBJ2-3	TGCAGTGCTACCCGGGGAGTTCGAACAGATACGCAGTATTTT	CSATRGVRTDTQYF
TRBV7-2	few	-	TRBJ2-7	TGTGCCAGCAGCTTAGGGCCTCAGAGGGGGTACGAGCAGTACTTC	CASSLGPQRGYEQYF
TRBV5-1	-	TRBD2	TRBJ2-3	TGCGCCAGCAGCCCCGTCTTAGCGGGAGGCACAGATACGCAGTATTTT	CASSPVLAGGTDTQYF
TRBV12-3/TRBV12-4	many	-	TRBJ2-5	TGTGCCAGCAGTTTTTCCCCGGGCCAAGAGACCCAGTACTTC	CASSFSPGQETQYF
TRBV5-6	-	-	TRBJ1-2	TGTGCCAGGGGCCCCGGGATGGTCTATGGCTACACCTTC	CARGPGMVYGYTF
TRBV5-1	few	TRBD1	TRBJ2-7	TGCGCCAGCAGCTTGGAGGGACAGGGAACCCTCGAGCAGTACTTC	CASSLEGQGTLEQYF
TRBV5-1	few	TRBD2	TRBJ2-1	TGCGCCAGCAGCTTACTAGCGGGTAAGAATGAGCAGTTCTTC	CASSLLAGKNEQFF
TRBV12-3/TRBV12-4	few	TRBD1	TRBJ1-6	TGTGCCAGCAGGGGGACAGGGGGCGAGTCACCCCTCCACTTT	CASRGTGGESPLHF
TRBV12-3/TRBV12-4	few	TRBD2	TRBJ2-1	TGTGCCAGCAGTACGGGACTAGCGGGAGATTGGGGCAATGAGCAGTTCTTC	CASSTGLAGDWGNEQFF
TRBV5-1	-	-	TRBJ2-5	TGCGCCAGCAGCTTGGGGGGGGTCAGCACCATCCAAGAGACCCAGTACTTC	CASSLGGVSTIQETQYF
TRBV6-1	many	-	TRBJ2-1	TGTGCCAGCAGTACAATGCTAGCGCTTGAGCAGTTCTTC	CASSTMLALEQFF
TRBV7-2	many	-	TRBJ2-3	TGTGCCAGCAGCTCCAGGTGGGATACGCAGTATTTT	CASSSRWDTQYF
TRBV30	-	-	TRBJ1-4	TGTGCCTGGGACCAGGGCGGCGTTGAAGAAAAACTGTTTTTT	CAWDQGGVEEKLFF
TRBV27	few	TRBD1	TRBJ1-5	TGTGCCAGCAGTTTACCGGACAGGGGCATAAATCAGCCCCAGCATTTT	CASSLPDRGINQPQHF
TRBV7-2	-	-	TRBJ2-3	TGTGCCAGCAGCTTCGGGACGGGATCTAGCACAGATACGCAGTATTTT	CASSFGTGSSTDTQYF
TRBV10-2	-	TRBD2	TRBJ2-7	TGCGCCAGCAGCGTCTCTAGCGGGAGATGGGACGAGCAGTACTTC	CASSVSSGRWDEQYF
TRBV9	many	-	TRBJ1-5	TGTGCCAGCAGCGTAGAAGGGGGTCCCCAGCATTTT	CASSVEGGPQHF
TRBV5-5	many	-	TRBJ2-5	TGTGCCAGCAGCTTGCGAAGTTGGGAGACCCAGTACTTC	CASSLRSWETQYF
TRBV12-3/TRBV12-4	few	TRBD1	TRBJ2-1	TGTGCCAGCAGTTTTCCACAGGGGGATTTTCGGAATGAGCAGTTCTTC	CASSFPQGDFRNEQFF
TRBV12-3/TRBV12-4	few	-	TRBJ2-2	TGTGCCACCCATTACGGTGGTTACACCGGGGAGCTGTTTTTT	CATHYGGYTGELFF
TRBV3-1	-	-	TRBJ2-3	TGTGCCAGCAGCCAAGAGCGGGGACGAGATACGCAGTATTTT	CASSQERGRDTQYF
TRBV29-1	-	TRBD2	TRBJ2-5	TGCAGCGTTGAAGATGAGGCACGACTAGCAATAGGGACCCAGTACTTC	CSVEDEARLAIGTQYF
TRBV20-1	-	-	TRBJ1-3	TGCAGTGGATCCGGGGAGACTGGAAACACCATATATTTT	CSGSGETGNTIYF
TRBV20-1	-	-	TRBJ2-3	TGCAGTGCTAGAGAGGCGGGACGACCAGATACGCAGTATTTT	CSAREAGRPDTQYF
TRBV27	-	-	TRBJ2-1	TGTGCCAGCAGATCGCCCCAGGGGCCACCCTACAATGAGCAGTTCTTC	CASRSPQGPPYNEQFF
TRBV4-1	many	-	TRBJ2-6	TGCGCCAGCAGCCAAGATGGGAGACTCTCCTCTGGGGCCAACGTCCTGACTTTC	CASSQDGRLSSGANVLTF
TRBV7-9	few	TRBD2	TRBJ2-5	TGTGCCAGCAGGCAGCGAGCGGGAGCATATGAGACCCAGTACTTC	CASRQRAGAYETQYF
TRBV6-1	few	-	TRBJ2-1	TGTGCCAGCACCCTGGCAGGAGGGGCCAGGGATGAGCAGTTCTTC	CASTLAGGARDEQFF
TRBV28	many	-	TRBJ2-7	TGTGCCAGCAGTTTAGGCCGTCCCTACGAGCAGTACTTC	CASSLGRPYEQYF
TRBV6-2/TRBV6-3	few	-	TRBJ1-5	TGTGCCAGCAGTGGTCTAAGTCAGCCCCAGCATTTT	CASSGLSQPQHF
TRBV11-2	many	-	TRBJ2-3	TGTGCCAGCAGCTTAGGGCTAGAGCCAACAGATACGCAGTATTTT	CASSLGLEPTDTQYF
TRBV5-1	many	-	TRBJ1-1	TGCGCCAGCAGCCTGGGGCCGCAAAACACTGAAGCTTTCTTT	CASSLGPQNTEAFF